The 9 T cell receptor beta chains below come from one sample, sequenced in a study of human T cells and chemical hapten exposure. From the RACE reads, TCRdb called clonotypes with MiXCR, one entry per CDR3 protein. Of just over 80,000 distinct CDR3 sequences detected, over 8.5% appear once; the ten largest clones hold 3.5% to 4.5%. Time point in this sample: patch test 1, 2 weeks after DPC sensitization. Stated treatment: therapeutic diphenylcyclopropenone sensitization with weekly scalp DPC. This specimen was whole blood, taken in connection with sensitization to the hapten diphenylcyclopropenone (DPC). The receptors derive from a woman aged 50 to 60 with alopecia areata. Some clones in this sample may be carry-over from other donors' samples.

This clonotype was detected many times. The V gene is TRBV2, the J gene TRBJ2-4; D is ambiguous. CDR3 length equals 15 residues. V lost 1 base and J lost 2, with 9 bases in between. Germline CDR1 is SNHLY and CDR2 is FYNNEI. In DNA, the CDR3 is TGTGCCAGCAGTGAAGGGCAGCAGTCCAAAAACATTCAGTACTTC. Translation: CASSEGQQSKNIQYF.

This clonotype was recorded at least ten times. The rearrangement uses TRBV18 and TRBJ1-5; D is possibly TRBD1 (6 bases). In germline, CDR1 is KGHSH, CDR2 LQKENI. The CDR3 totals 15 residues. V dropped 1 base and J dropped 3 bases, with 10 bases sitting between them. DNA of the CDR3: TGTGCCAGCTCACCACGACAGGCTCCCAATCAGCCCCAGCATTTT. As protein: CASSPRQAPNQPQHF.

The chain joins TRBV6-5 to TRBJ2-2; 7 nucleotides agree with TRBD1. The CDR3 is 15 residues long. Germline CDR1 is MNHEY and CDR2 is SVGAGI. After removal of 6 bases from V and 4 bases from J, the junction contained 8 bases not matched to a gene. CDR3 bases: TGTGCCAGCAGGAGGCCGGGACAGACCACCGGGGAGCTGTTTTTT. Translated, it gives CASRRPGQTTGELFF.

This clonotype came up many times. The chain carries TRBV7-2 and TRBJ1-2, with 8 positions matching TRBD1. The CDR3 has 14 amino acids. Losses at the gene ends were 5 bases for V and 2 bases for J; bases not matched to a gene: 4. Germline V lookup: CDR1 SGHTA, CDR2 FQGNSA. CDR3 in DNA: TGTGCCAGCAGCCCAAGGACAGGGAACTATGGCTACACCTTC. This gives the protein CASSPRTGNYGYTF.

This clonotype has a handful of counts. This chain connects TRBV12-5 to TRBJ2-3; 8 positions match TRBD2. Germline V gives CDR1 LGHNT, CDR2 FRNRAP. V trimming: 3 bases; J trimming: 7 bases; junction bases outside the gene matches: 9. The CDR3 spans 15 residues. CDR3 bases: TGTGCTAGTGGTTTATCATCGGGGGGGCCCAATACGCAGTATTTT. This sequence encodes CASGLSSGGPNTQYF.

This clonotype appeared many times. The chain couples TRBV29-1 to TRBJ2-7, with 11 bases that match TRBD2. CDR1 is SQVTM, CDR2 ANQGSEA, per germline. The CDR3 runs to 14 residues. Trimming at V came to 4 bases and at J to 3 bases, leaving 5 bases not matched to a gene. CDR3 DNA: TGCAGCGTTGTACTAGCGGGAGTAGTCTACGAGCAGTACTTC. Translation: CSVVLAGVVYEQYF.

This clonotype showed up many times. J is TRBJ2-1 and V is TRBV20-1; 8 bases are a match to TRBD1. Per germline, CDR1 DFQATT and CDR2 SNEGSKA (reference sequence). The CDR3 has 17 residues. V shed 6 bases, J shed 5 bases, and the junction held 18 bases outside the gene matches. CDR3 in DNA: TGCAGTGCCAGACCTTACACCGGGACAGGTTATAACAATGAGCAGTTCTTC. It is translated as CSARPYTGTGYNNEQFF.

The chain employs TRBV7-9 and TRBJ1-1; 7 bases fit TRBD1. Germline values: CDR1 SEHNR, CDR2 FQNEAQ (reference sequence). The V and J ends lost 5 bases and 7 bases, in that order; junction bases with no gene match: 7. The CDR3 is made up of 13 amino acids. The CDR3 DNA sequence: TGTGCCAGCAGCAAATACAGGGGTGGTGAAGCTTTCTTT. This sequence encodes CASSKYRGGEAFF.

This clonotype has ten or more counts. This rearrangement joins TRBV6-6 to TRBJ2-5, with 9 bases lining up with TRBD1. The CDR3 covers 15 residues. Trimming at V came to 6 bases and at J to 0 bases, leaving 5 bases not matched to a gene. CDR1 is MNHNY and CDR2 is SVGAGI in the germline V gene (reference sequence). CDR3 amino acids: CASRETGGYQETQYF. The CDR3 bases are TGTGCCAGCAGGGAGACAGGGGGGTACCAAGAGACCCAGTACTTC.